The 24 T cell receptor beta chains presented below share a single source sample, sequenced in a study of cytomegalovirus exposure and HLA in healthy donors. In the PCR, 60 Vbeta and 13 Jbeta primers were used. Profiling relied on immunoSEQ multiplex PCR, and the TCRdb table lists in-frame clones only, not all of them. The sample contains tens of thousands of clones, approximately 70% of which appear only once. Sequencing was done on a sample of PBMCs. The origin of the receptors is a man in his forties or fifties in good health and CMV-seropositive.

The rearrangement links TRBV19 to TRBJ2-1, with 7 bases lining up with TRBD1. Germline CDR1 is LNHDA and CDR2 is SQIVND (reference sequence). Germline trimming cut 5 bases from V and 1 base from J; bases unmatched to any gene: 8. The CDR3 is made up of 16 amino acids. This chain's CDR3 is CASSDPGGHSYNEQFF. CDR3 nucleotide sequence: TGTGCCAGTAGTGACCCAGGGGGTCATTCCTACAATGAGCAGTTCTTC.

The chain carries TRBV6-5 and TRBJ2-2; TRBD1 matches at 8 bases. The V gene end was trimmed by 2 bases and the J gene end by 7 bases; junction bases not matched to a gene: 9. Germline V lookup: CDR1 MNHEY, CDR2 SVGAGI. This CDR3 spans 16 amino acids. This chain's CDR3 is CASSYTGQGGGGELFF. The DNA for the CDR3 is TGTGCCAGCAGTTACACCGGACAGGGTGGAGGCGGGGAGCTGTTTTTT.

This clone was detected a few times. The V call is TRBV5-4, the J call TRBJ2-6; tentative D call: TRBD1 (6 bases). The CDR3 contains 20 residues. CDR1 is SGHNT, CDR2 YYREEE, per germline (reference sequence). V dropped 0 bases and J dropped 0 bases, with 19 bases sitting between them. The CDR3 sequence: CASSLDPLTGQVSGANVLTF. For the CDR3, the DNA is TGTGCCAGCAGCTTGGATCCCTTGACAGGCCAGGTCTCTGGGGCCAACGTCCTGACTTTC.

This clone occurred a few times. The chain carries TRBV14 and TRBJ2-5; 7 bases match TRBD1. The germline gives CDR1 SGHDN, CDR2 FVKESK. After removal of 6 bases from V and 1 base from J, the junction contained 8 bases not matched to a gene. The CDR3 consists of 15 residues. CDR3 amino acids: CASSTHGTVQETQYF. Here the CDR3 DNA reads TGTGCCAGCAGTACTCACGGGACAGTCCAAGAGACCCAGTACTTC.

As for this clone: A junction end diverges from the germline sequence, so it may reflect a read error. The chain carries TRBV7-7 and TRBJ2-6, with a weak D call TRBD2 (5 bases). Germline V gives CDR1 SSHAT, CDR2 FNYEAQ (reference sequence). The CDR3 totals 17 residues. CDR3 sequence (DNA): TGTGCTAGCAGCCCCATGGCGGGTAACTCTGGGGCCAACGTCCTGACTTTC. Its protein product is CASSPMAGNSGANVLTF.

This rearrangement joins TRBV19 to TRBJ1-4, with TRBD1 matching over 7 bases. Germline assignment: CDR1 LNHDA and CDR2 SQIVND (reference sequence). V shed 4 bases, J shed 8 bases, and the junction held 10 bases outside the gene matches. The CDR3 has 15 amino acids. The CDR3 sequence: CASSTRQGMGEKLFF. The CDR3 coding sequence is TGTGCCAGTAGTACCAGACAGGGAATGGGCGAAAAACTGTTTTTT.

The chain is built from TRBV27 and TRBJ1-1; D is unclear. Trimming removed 1 base at V and 1 base at J, with 4 bases between. Germline V gene lookup returns CDR1 MNHEY and CDR2 SMNVEV (reference sequence). The CDR3 spans 13 residues. This CDR3 reads CASSLFRNTEAFF. DNA for the CDR3: TGTGCCAGCAGTTTATTCAGGAACACTGAAGCTTTCTTT.

The chain employs TRBV25-1 and TRBJ2-7, with TRBD2 identical over 7 bases. The germline CDR1 and CDR2 sequences are MGHDK and SYGVNS. V lost 8 bases, J lost 4 bases, and 8 bases stayed unmatched. The CDR3 length is 13 residues. The CDR3 DNA is TGTGCCAGCGGGGAGGGGTTCGGGTACGAGCAGTACTTC. Amino acid sequence: CASGEGFGYEQYF.

The chain recombines TRBV2 with TRBJ1-4, with TRBD1 as a possible D gene (6 bases). The CDR3 spans 14 residues. In germline, CDR1 is SNHLY, CDR2 FYNNEI. Trimming cost V 2 bases and J 8 bases, with 12 bases left between them. The CDR3 sequence is CASSESGAFEKLFF. The DNA for the CDR3 is TGTGCCAGCAGTGAATCAGGGGCGTTCGAAAAACTGTTTTTT.

J is TRBJ2-1 and V is TRBV30; maybe TRBD2 (6 bases). CDR1 is GTSNPN, CDR2 SVGIG, per germline (reference sequence). The CDR3 runs to 14 residues. V was cut by 3 bases and J by 7 bases, with 16 bases left in between. CDR3 sequence reads: CAWRHAASANEQFF. The CDR3 DNA sequence: TGTGCCTGGAGGCACGCGGCTAGCGCAAATGAGCAGTTCTTC.

J is TRBJ1-6 and V is TRBV2; D is perhaps TRBD1 (5 bases). This CDR3 is built from 12 residues. Trimming cost V 3 bases and J 12 bases, with 9 bases left between them. Germline-derived CDR1 and CDR2 are SNHLY and FYNNEI. The CDR3: CASSDQGGPLHF. CDR3 sequence (DNA): TGTGCCAGCAGTGACCAGGGTGGACCCCTCCACTTT. The full variable domain, with the rest looked up from reference TRBV2 and TRBJ1-6, is EPEVTQTPSHQVTQMGQEVILRCVPISNHLYFYWYRQILGQKVEFLVSFYNNEISEKSEIFDDQFSVERPDGSNFTLKIRSTKLEDSAMYFCASSDQGGPLHFGNGTRLTVT.

The table lists this clone with a few counts. V is TRBV4-2 and J is TRBJ1-2; maybe TRBD1 (5 bases). The V gene's germline CDR1 is LGHNA and CDR2 YNFKEQ. Trimming shortened V by 2 bases and J by 6 bases, and 7 bases separated the two germline ends. There are 12 residues in the CDR3. CDR3 protein: CASSQLQDGYTF. CDR3 bases: TGTGCCAGCAGCCAATTACAGGATGGCTACACCTTC.

This sequence joins TRBV25-1 and TRBJ2-2; the D gene is possibly TRBD2 (6 bases). Germline loops: CDR1 MGHDK, CDR2 SYGVNS. Trimming pared 3 bases from V and 7 bases from J, leaving 12 bases between. The CDR3 spans 14 residues. CDR3 protein: CASSDRGLGGELFF. CDR3 coding DNA: TGTGCCAGCAGTGATCGGGGACTTGGCGGGGAGCTGTTTTTT. Full variable domain (remainder filled in from reference TRBV25-1 and TRBJ2-2): EADIYQTPRYLVIGTGKKITLECSQTMGHDKMYWYQQDPGMELHLIHYSYGVNSTEKGDLSSESTVSRIRTEHFPLTLESARPSHTSQYLCASSDRGLGGELFFGEGSRLTVL.

On this clone: The junction shows a germline mismatch at one end, possibly a read error. V gene TRBV5-1 combines with J gene TRBJ2-3, with 9 bases fitting TRBD2. Germline CDR1 is SGHRS and CDR2 is YFSETQ. The CDR3 is 16 amino acids. CDR3 residues: CVSRTGTSSTTDTQYF. As DNA, the CDR3 is TGCGTCAGCAGGACCGGGACTAGCTCCACCACAGATACGCAGTATTTT.

This clone was seen a few times. The chain uses TRBV11-3 and TRBJ2-7; a possible D gene is TRBD1 (7 bases). The CDR3 is 16 residues long. Trimming removed 5 bases at V and 2 bases at J, with 19 bases between. Per the germline V gene, CDR1 is SGHNT and CDR2 is YENEEA. CDR3 in DNA: TGTGCCAGCAGCCCGGAGGGATTCCAGGGGGCCTACGAGCAGTACTTC. Amino acid sequence: CASSPEGFQGAYEQYF.

The chain recombines TRBV2 with TRBJ1-5; D is perhaps TRBD1 (6 bases). The V gene's germline CDR1 is SNHLY and CDR2 FYNNEI. V lost 6 bases and J lost 7, with 13 bases in between. The CDR3 runs 13 residues. The CDR3 coding sequence is TGTGCCAGCAGCCAGGGGTCAGGGCAGCCCCAGCATTTT. Protein product: CASSQGSGQPQHF.

This clone has more than one count but fewer than ten. This sequence joins TRBV5-1 and TRBJ2-1; 8 bases are shared with TRBD1. Germline V gene data show CDR1 as SGHRS and CDR2 as YFSETQ. The trim removed 0 bases at V and 5 bases at J, leaving 4 bases unmatched. This CDR3 region has 15 residues. CDR3 DNA sequence: TGCGCCAGCAGCTTGGGGGTGACAGGGGACAATGAGCAGTTCTTC. Protein sequence: CASSLGVTGDNEQFF.

The J gene is TRBJ2-7, the V gene TRBV19; 7 nucleotides align to TRBD1. There are 13 residues in the CDR3. Germline CDR1 LNHDA, CDR2 SQIVND (reference sequence). The J segment lost 9 bases and the V segment lost 5 bases, leaving 10 bases of the junction unmatched. The CDR3 region is CASSPDRQWLQYF. The CDR3 DNA reads TGTGCCAGTAGTCCGGACAGGCAGTGGCTGCAGTACTTC.

This clone was detected only a few times. This chain joins TRBV25-1 and TRBJ2-3; D is undetermined. The CDR3 extends over 11 amino acids. The germline CDR1 and CDR2 sequences are MGHDK and SYGVNS. The V and J ends lost 3 bases and 10 bases respectively, with 8 bases between them. CDR3 nucleotide sequence: TGTGCCAGCAGTGAGGGCAATGCGCAGTATTTT. Residues: CASSEGNAQYF.

The chain carries TRBV2 and TRBJ2-3; 7 nucleotides line up with TRBD2. Germline assignment: CDR1 SNHLY and CDR2 FYNNEI. This CDR3 is 15 amino acids long. V gave up 4 bases and J gave up 4 bases; unmatched junction bases: 8. Written as DNA, the CDR3 is TGTGCCAGCAGTGCCAGCGGGACTCCCGCAGATACGCAGTATTTT. Translated: CASSASGTPADTQYF.

This clone was seen more than once but under ten times. The CDR3 nucleotides read TGTGCCAGCAGTGAACCAGGGAAGGACACTGAAGCTTTCTTT. Its protein product is CASSEPGKDTEAFF. The chain recombines TRBV25-1 with TRBJ1-1; possibly TRBD1 for D (5 bases). The CDR3 spans 14 residues. Germline V CDR1 and CDR2: MGHDK, SYGVNS. Trimming removed 2 bases at V and 3 bases at J, with 10 bases between.

V usage is TRBV4-2 and J usage is TRBJ1-5; a weak D match, TRBD1 (6 bases). Germline CDR1 and CDR2: LGHNA and YNFKEQ. CDR3 length equals 15 residues. The V end lost 1 base, the J end lost 0 bases, and 7 bases lay between the germline ends. This CDR3 reads CASSQGTDSNQPQHF. DNA of the CDR3: TGTGCCAGCAGCCAAGGGACAGATAGCAATCAGCCCCAGCATTTT.

The chain carries TRBV2 and TRBJ1-1; no clear D gene. Germline CDR1 reads SNHLY; CDR2 reads FYNNEI. The CDR3 has 13 amino acids. V shed 9 bases and J shed 8 bases, with 19 bases lying between them. CDR3 sequence: CASRYGESTEAFF. DNA of the CDR3: TGTGCCAGTCGGTACGGGGAGTCCACCGAAGCTTTCTTT.

The J gene is TRBJ1-6, the V gene TRBV7-2; D gene unclear. Looked up from germline, CDR1 is SGHTA and CDR2 is FQGNSA. This CDR3 contains 15 residues. V was shortened by 1 base and J by 8 bases, with 12 bases between the two germline ends. The CDR3 nucleotides are TGTGCCAGCAGCTTAGATTGGGGAGGTGATTCACCCCTCCACTTT. It encodes CASSLDWGGDSPLHF.